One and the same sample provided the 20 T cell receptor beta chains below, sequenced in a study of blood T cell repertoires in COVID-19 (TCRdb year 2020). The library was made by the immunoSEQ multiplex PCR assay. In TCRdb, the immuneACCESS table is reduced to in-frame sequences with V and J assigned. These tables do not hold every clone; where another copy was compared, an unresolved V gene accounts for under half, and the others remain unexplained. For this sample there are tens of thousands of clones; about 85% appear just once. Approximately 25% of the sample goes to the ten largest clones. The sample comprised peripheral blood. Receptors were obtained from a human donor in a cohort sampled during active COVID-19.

This CDR3 is CASSGMNTEAFF. As DNA, the CDR3 is TGTGCCAGTAGCGGTATGAACACTGAAGCTTTCTTT. The chain recombines TRBV19 with TRBJ1-1; D is uncertain. The germline V gene has CDR1 LNHDA and CDR2 SQIVND (reference sequence). V was cut by 6 bases and J by 0 bases, with 5 bases left in between. The CDR3 is 12 residues long.

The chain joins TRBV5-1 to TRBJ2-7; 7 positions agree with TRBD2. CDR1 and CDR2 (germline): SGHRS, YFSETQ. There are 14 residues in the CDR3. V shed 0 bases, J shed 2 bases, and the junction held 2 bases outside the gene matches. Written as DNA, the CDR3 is TGCGCCAGCAGCTTGGGAGGGACTACCTACGAGCAGTACTTC. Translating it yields CASSLGGTTYEQYF.

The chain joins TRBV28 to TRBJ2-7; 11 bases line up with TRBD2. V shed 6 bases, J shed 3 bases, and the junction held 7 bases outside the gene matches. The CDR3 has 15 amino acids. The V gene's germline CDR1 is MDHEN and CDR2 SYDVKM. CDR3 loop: CASSDTSGRLYEQYF. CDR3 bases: TGTGCCAGCAGCGATACTAGCGGGAGACTCTACGAGCAGTACTTC.

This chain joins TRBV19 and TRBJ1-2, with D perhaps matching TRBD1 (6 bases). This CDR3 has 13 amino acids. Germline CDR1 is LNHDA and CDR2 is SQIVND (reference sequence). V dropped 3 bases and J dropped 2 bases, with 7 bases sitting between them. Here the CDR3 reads CASSIQGNYGYTF. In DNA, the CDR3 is TGTGCCAGTAGTATCCAGGGGAACTATGGCTACACCTTC. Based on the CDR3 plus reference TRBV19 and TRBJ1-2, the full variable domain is DGGITQSPKYLFRKEGQNVTLSCEQNLNHDAMYWYRQDPGQGLRLIYYSQIVNDFQKGDIAEGYSVSREKKESFPLTVTSAQKNPTAFYLCASSIQGNYGYTFGSGTRLTVV.

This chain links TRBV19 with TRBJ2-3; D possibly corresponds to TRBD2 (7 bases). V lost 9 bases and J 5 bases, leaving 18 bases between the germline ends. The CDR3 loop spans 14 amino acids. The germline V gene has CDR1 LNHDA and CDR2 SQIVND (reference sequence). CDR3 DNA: TGTGCCAGCCTGGGGGGGGGCGCGAGAGATACGCAGTATTTT. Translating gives CASLGGGARDTQYF.

CDR3 in amino acids: CASSLAGSNDEQYF. For the CDR3, the DNA is TGTGCCAGCAGCTTAGCCGGGAGCAACGACGAGCAGTACTTC. V is TRBV7-9 and J is TRBJ2-7; D is possibly TRBD2 (6 bases). The CDR3 covers 14 residues. V lost 0 bases to trimming and J lost 5 bases, with 11 bases between them. Germline V gene sequence: CDR1 SEHNR, CDR2 FQNEAQ (reference sequence).

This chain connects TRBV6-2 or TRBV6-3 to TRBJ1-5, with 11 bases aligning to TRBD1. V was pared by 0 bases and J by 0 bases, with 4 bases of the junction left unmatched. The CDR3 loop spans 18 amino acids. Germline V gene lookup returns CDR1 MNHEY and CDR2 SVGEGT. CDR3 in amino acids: CASSYSRDRGFSNQPQHF. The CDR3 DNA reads TGTGCCAGCAGTTACTCCCGGGACAGGGGGTTTAGCAATCAGCCCCAGCATTTT.

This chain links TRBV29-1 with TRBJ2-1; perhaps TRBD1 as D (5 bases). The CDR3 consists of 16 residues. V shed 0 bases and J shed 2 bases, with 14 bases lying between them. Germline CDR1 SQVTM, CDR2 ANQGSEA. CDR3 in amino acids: CSVEDPQAGTYNEQFF. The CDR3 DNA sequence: TGCAGCGTTGAAGACCCACAGGCAGGAACCTACAATGAGCAGTTCTTC.

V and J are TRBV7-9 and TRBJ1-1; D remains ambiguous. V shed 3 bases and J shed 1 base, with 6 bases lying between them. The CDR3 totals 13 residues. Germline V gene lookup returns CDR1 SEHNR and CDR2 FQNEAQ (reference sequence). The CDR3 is CASSFIENTEAFF. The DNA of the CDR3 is TGTGCCAGCAGCTTCATAGAGAACACTGAAGCTTTCTTT.

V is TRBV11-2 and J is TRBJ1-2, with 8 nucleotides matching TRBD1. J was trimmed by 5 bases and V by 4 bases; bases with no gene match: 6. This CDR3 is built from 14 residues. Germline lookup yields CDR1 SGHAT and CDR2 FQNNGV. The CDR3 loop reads CASSSRDRIYGYTF. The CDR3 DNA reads TGTGCCAGCAGCTCCCGGGACAGGATATATGGCTACACCTTC.

CDR3 in DNA: TGTGCCACCCGGGTCATCGAGGGAGGGATCACCTTC. It translates to CATRVIEGGITF. The V gene is TRBV28, the J gene TRBJ1-2; D unresolved. The CDR3 length is 12 residues. The ends were cut back, 10 bases at V and 13 bases at J, with 22 bases in the middle. The germline V gene has CDR1 MDHEN and CDR2 SYDVKM.

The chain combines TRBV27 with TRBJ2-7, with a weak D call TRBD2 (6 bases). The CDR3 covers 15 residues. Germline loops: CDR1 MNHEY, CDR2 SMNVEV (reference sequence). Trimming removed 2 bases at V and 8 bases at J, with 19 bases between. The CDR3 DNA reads TGTGCCAGCAGTTTACCGGGACTCCGTTACGTCAAGCAGTACTTC. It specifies CASSLPGLRYVKQYF.

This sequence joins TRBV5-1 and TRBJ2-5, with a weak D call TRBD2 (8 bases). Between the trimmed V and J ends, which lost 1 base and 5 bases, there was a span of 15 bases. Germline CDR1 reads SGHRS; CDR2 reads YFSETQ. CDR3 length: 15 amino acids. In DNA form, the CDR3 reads TGCGCCAGCAGCTTGCCGGGAGGGGGCTCGGAGACCCAGTACTTC. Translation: CASSLPGGGSETQYF.

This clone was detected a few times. The CDR3 protein is CASSDQDRDIYNEQFF. In DNA form, the CDR3 reads TGTGCCAGCAGTGACCAGGACAGGGATATTTACAATGAGCAGTTCTTC. The genes are TRBV25-1 and TRBJ2-1; 8 positions match TRBD1. The germline V gene encodes CDR1 MGHDK and CDR2 SYGVNS. This CDR3 comprises 16 residues. The V gene end was trimmed by 3 bases and the J gene end by 4 bases; junction bases not matched to a gene: 8.

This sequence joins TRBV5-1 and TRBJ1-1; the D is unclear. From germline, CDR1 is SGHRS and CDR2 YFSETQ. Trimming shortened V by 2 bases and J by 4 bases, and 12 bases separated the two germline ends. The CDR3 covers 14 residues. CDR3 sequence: CASSFGGGATEAFF. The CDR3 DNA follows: TGCGCCAGCAGCTTTGGCGGTGGTGCCACTGAAGCTTTCTTT.

The DNA of the CDR3 is TGTGCCAGCAGTGAGCGGGTGGCGGGAGGGCTCGACGAGCAGTACTTC. This translates into CASSERVAGGLDEQYF. J is TRBJ2-7 and V is TRBV2; 9 bases agree with TRBD2. CDR1 and CDR2 (germline): SNHLY, FYNNEI. CDR3 length equals 16 residues. V gave up 3 bases and J gave up 5 bases; unmatched junction bases: 11.

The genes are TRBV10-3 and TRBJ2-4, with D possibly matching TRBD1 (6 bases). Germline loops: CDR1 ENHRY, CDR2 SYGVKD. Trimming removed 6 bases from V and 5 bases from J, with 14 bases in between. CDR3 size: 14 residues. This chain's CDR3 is CAISRHEGENIQYF. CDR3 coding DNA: TGTGCCATCAGCAGACACGAGGGGGAAAACATTCAGTACTTC.

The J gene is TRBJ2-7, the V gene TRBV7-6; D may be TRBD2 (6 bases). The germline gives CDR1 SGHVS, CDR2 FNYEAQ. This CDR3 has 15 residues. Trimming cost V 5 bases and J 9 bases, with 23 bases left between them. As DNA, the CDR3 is TGTGCCAGCAGCCTTGGGACTGGGACCTACGAAGGGCAGTACTTC. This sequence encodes CASSLGTGTYEGQYF. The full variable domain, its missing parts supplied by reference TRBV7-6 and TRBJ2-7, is GAGVSQSPRYKVTKRGQDVALRCDPISGHVSLYWYRQALGQGPEFLTYFNYEAQQDKSGLPNDRFSAERPEGSISTLTIQRTEQRDSAMYRCASSLGTGTYEGQYFGPGTRLTVT.

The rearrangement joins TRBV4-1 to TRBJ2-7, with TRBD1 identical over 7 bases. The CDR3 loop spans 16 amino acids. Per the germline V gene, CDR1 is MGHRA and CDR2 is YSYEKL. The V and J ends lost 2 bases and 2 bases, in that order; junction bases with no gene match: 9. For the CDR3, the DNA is TGCGCCAGCAGCCAAACCGCATGGGACAGTGCCTACGAGCAGTACTTC. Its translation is CASSQTAWDSAYEQYF.

CDR3 protein: CASRPLAGGYNEQFF. The CDR3 DNA reads TGTGCCAGCAGACCGCTAGCGGGAGGGTACAATGAGCAGTTCTTC. The chain links TRBV6-5 to TRBJ2-1, with 12 bases that match TRBD2. V was clipped by 6 bases and J by 4 bases; unmatched bases: 4. There are 15 residues in the CDR3. Germline V gives CDR1 MNHEY, CDR2 SVGAGI.